These 8 T cell receptor beta chains were all obtained from the same sample, sequenced in a study of cytomegalovirus exposure and HLA in healthy donors. With 60 Vbeta and 13 Jbeta primers, the PCR was carried out. The data were produced by immunoSEQ multiplex PCR, yet TCRdb's version contains in-frame clones alone and is incomplete. This table has approximately 140,000 clones, about 64% appearing once. The sequenced material came from PBMCs. The receptors originated from a woman aged 55-69 years in good health and CMV-seropositive.

This clone was recorded a few times. The same CDR3 arises from other DNA sequences in this sample as well. This chain uses TRBV11-1 with TRBJ2-7, with 7 bases lining up with TRBD2. CDR3 length: 14 residues. J was trimmed by 4 bases and V by 2 bases; bases with no gene match: 5. Germline V gives CDR1 SGHAT, CDR2 FQDESV (reference sequence). The CDR3 loop reads CASSLTGGSYEQYF. DNA for the CDR3: TGTGCCAGCAGCTTAACTGGCGGGAGTTACGAGCAGTACTTC.

This sequence joins TRBV6-4 and TRBJ2-2; 11 positions match TRBD1. CDR3 length: 17 residues. The trim removed 8 bases at V and 5 bases at J, leaving 13 bases unmatched. Looked up from germline, CDR1 is MRHNA and CDR2 is SNTAGT. The CDR3 loop reads CASSTASGTGGTGELFF. The CDR3 region has the DNA TGTGCCAGCTCGACAGCTTCCGGGACAGGGGGTACCGGGGAGCTGTTTTTT.

This clone was seen a few times. The chain carries TRBV7-9 and TRBJ1-6; TRBD1 is a possible D gene (6 bases). Trimming shortened V by 4 bases and J by 10 bases, and 14 bases separated the two germline ends. Germline CDR1 is SEHNR and CDR2 is FQNEAQ (reference sequence). The CDR3 is made up of 14 amino acids. This CDR3 is CASSYQQGLSPLHF. DNA of the CDR3: TGTGCCAGCAGCTACCAGCAGGGGTTGTCACCCCTCCACTTT.

This clone was seen only a few times. V usage is TRBV6-5 and J usage is TRBJ1-1; weak D call: TRBD1 (5 bases). CDR1 and CDR2 (germline): MNHEY, SVGAGI. This CDR3 is 14 amino acids long. Trimming took 6 bases from V and 1 from J, leaving 12 bases between them. CDR3 protein: CASRRGVGNTEAFF. CDR3 coding DNA: TGTGCCAGCAGAAGGGGTGTAGGGAACACTGAAGCTTTCTTT.

This clone was seen a few times. The J gene is TRBJ1-4, the V gene TRBV15; possibly TRBD1 for D (6 bases). The V end was cut by 4 bases, the J end by 5 bases, with 8 bases between. CDR3 length: 13 residues. Germline CDR1 LNHNV, CDR2 YYDKDF (reference sequence). CDR3 coding DNA: TGTGCCACCAGCAAAGGACAGAATGAAAAACTGTTTTTT. This encodes CATSKGQNEKLFF.

The chain couples TRBV7-3 to TRBJ2-7; possibly TRBD2 for D (5 bases). Germline-derived CDR1 and CDR2 are SGHTA and FQGTGA. The V and J ends lost 4 bases and 6 bases respectively, with 10 bases between them. This CDR3 contains 12 residues. The CDR3 is CASSSRAGEQYF. The DNA for the CDR3 is TGTGCCAGCAGCTCGAGGGCCGGCGAGCAGTACTTC.

As regards this clone: The sample has other DNA sequences that encode this CDR3 too. The rearrangement links TRBV5-4 to TRBJ2-2, with D maybe TRBD2 (6 bases). The CDR3 covers 15 residues. Germline V gives CDR1 SGHNT, CDR2 YYREEE (reference sequence). The germline V and J ends were trimmed by 0 bases and 0 bases, with 6 bases remaining between them. The CDR3 here is CASSLGGANTGELFF. CDR3 nucleotide sequence: TGTGCCAGCAGCTTGGGGGGGGCGAACACCGGGGAGCTGTTTTTT.

The sample holds a few counts of this clone. The chain couples TRBV9 to TRBJ2-3; 11 nucleotides agree with TRBD2. In germline, CDR1 is SGDLS, CDR2 YYNGEE. The CDR3 is made up of 15 amino acids. The V segment lost 0 bases and the J segment 4 bases; nucleotides outside the gene matches: 1. In DNA form, the CDR3 reads TGTGCCAGCAGCGTAGGACTAGCGGGATCAGATACGCAGTATTTT. Translated: CASSVGLAGSDTQYF. The full variable domain, completed using reference TRBV9 and TRBJ2-3, is DSGVTQTPKHLITATGQRVTLRCSPRSGDLSVYWYQQSLDQGLQFLIQYYNGEERAKGNILERFSAQQFPDLHSELNLSSLELGDSALYFCASSVGLAGSDTQYFGPGTRLTVL.